The present T cell receptor (beta chain) was sequenced within a study of CD8+CD57+ T cells in acquired aplastic anemia (dated by TCRdb to the late 2010s). Some background on the complete study: Extracted DNA from sorted CD4+ and CD8+ cells averaged approximately 3.4 ug, ranging from roughly 0.2 to 30 ug. A CD8+CD57+ expansion meant a frequency higher than the mean frequency seen in healthy subjects.

Expansion of CD8+CD57+ cells had been shown by flow cytometry in the patients chosen for sequencing. All patients had severe acquired aplastic anemia diagnosed by International Study of Aplastic Anemia and Agranulocytosis and Camitta criteria. Patients had received no therapy at the time of blood sampling. The study deep-sequenced TCR repertoires of sorted CD4+ and CD8+ blood T cells from severe aplastic anemia patients and healthy subjects. In the USA, patient enrollment took place under clinicaltrials.gov protocols 00001620, 01623167, 00001397, 00071045, 00081523 and 00961064. Ficoll-Paque density gradient centrifugation was used to isolate peripheral blood mononuclear cells. CD4+ and CD8+ T cells were sorted by FACS or magnetic beads before DNA extraction. Study-wide conclusions, independent of this receptor: No significant difference in CD8+ Simpson's diversity was found between patients and healthy controls (P=0.060). Around 28 CD8+ CDR3 sequences were found to be shared between patients and controls, but these sequences appeared to be highly expressed in patients and within the immunodominant clones of the patients.

This clonotype was seen only once. Its antigen is not yet known. Per-base quality was not reported, and no clone a single base away is much larger than it. Evidence from a single read is weak. V lost 4 bases and J lost 7 bases, and the count of bases not matched to a germline gene is 15. From a lookup of the germline V gene, CDR1 and CDR2 are SQVTM and ANQGSEA. The CDR3 covers 16 residues, taking in both the cysteine and the phenylalanine. This entry keeps only the CDR3 DNA: 48 bases, framed from base 1. TCR beta VDJ combination and CDR3 sequence profiling used genomic DNA as the template. TCR repertoire sequencing was run on an Illumina HiSeq 2000. Regarding the original processing steps: Repertoire assessment relied on Simpson's diversity index, CDR3 size and DJ length profiles, and TRBV/TRBJ rearrangement plots. The immunodominant clone was defined as the most abundant DNA sequence in deep sequencing data. CDR3 amino acid sequences were screened for sharing across subjects and compared with published repertoires and the VDJdb database. TCRdb reworked the public reads: Q25 trimming with fastp, MiXCR clone assembly, productive beta chains retained. Each entry is one CDR3 protein sequence, shown with its most common DNA and genes. These V and J calls derive from TCRdb rather than the authors' analysis. The sample table records approximately 150,000 distinct CDR3 sequences; roughly 45% of these occur just once. In total, the top ten clones hold 2.5% to 4% of the sample.

This chain is built from TRBV29-1 and TRBJ2-1; 8 bases in between match TRBD1. The receptor's source is a human donor with aplastic anemia. Sequencing used sorted CD4+, CD8+, or CD8+CD57+ T cells (not recorded which) from PBMCs. CDR3 reads: CSVGAETGAGRNEQFF. The nucleotide sequence is given as TGCAGCGTTGGCGCGGAGACAGGGGCCGGCCGGAATGAGCAGTTCTTC.